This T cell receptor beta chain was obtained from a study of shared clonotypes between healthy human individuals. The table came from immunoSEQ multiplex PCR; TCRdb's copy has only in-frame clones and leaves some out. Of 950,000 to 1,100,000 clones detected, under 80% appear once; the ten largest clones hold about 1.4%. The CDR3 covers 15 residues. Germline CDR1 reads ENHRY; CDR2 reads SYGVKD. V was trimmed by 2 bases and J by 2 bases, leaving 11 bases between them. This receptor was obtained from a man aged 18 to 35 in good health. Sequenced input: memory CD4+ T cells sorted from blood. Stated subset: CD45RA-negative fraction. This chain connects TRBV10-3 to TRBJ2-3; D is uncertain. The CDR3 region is CAISETETHTDTQYF. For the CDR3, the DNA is TGTGCCATCAGTGAGACAGAAACACACACAGATACGCAGTATTTT.